One TCR beta chain is described in this entry. The antigen is not known. A junction end diverges from the germline sequence, so it may reflect a read error. CDR1 is MNHEY, CDR2 SVGEGT, per germline. CDR3 size: 13 residues. Between roughly 19,000 and 1,100,000 sorted cells, with 10%, 30% or 50% RNA, yielded naive CD8 libraries. Researchers sorted naive CD8 T cells as cells that were CD8+CD4-CCR7+CD45RA+. This record comes from a study of molecular identifiers for immune sequencing clone quantification. Points from the study as a whole: Under 1% of molecules in naive cells, but over 98% of effector molecules, belonged to clones above 20 RNA copies.

Previously published methods and listed TCR primers were used for the bulk TCR libraries. TCRdb used MiXCR to reprocess the PCR reads, holding one entry per CDR3 protein. The sample lists under 650,000 distinct CDR3 sequences, just under 20% occurring once. The rearrangement uses TRBV6-2 or TRBV6-3 and TRBJ1-5; no clear D. Material: naive CD8+ T cells from blood, with Jurkat cell RNA spiked in. The subset here: FACS-sorted CD8+CD4-CCR7+CD45RA+ naive T cells. This TCR was sampled from a human donor in good health. Some libraries in this study had Jurkat cell RNA spiked in. The CDR3 loop is CASGYGVGQPQHF. CDR3 nucleotides: TGTGCCAGCGGTTACGGGGTCGGCCAGCCCCAGCATTTT.